This T cell receptor (beta chain) was profiled in a study of cytomegalovirus exposure and HLA in healthy donors. The V gene's germline CDR1 is SGHRS and CDR2 YFSETQ. This CDR3 is 16 amino acids long. The trim removed 4 bases at V and 4 bases at J, leaving 12 bases unmatched. Vbeta (60) and Jbeta (13) primers were used in the PCR. TCRdb's copy holds only in-frame clones and misses some; the assay was immunoSEQ multiplex PCR. The sample lists around 100,000 clones, about 70% occurring once. The clonotype originates from a man aged 25 to 45 in good health and CMV-seropositive. The V and J genes are TRBV5-1 and TRBJ1-2, with 8 bases identical to TRBD1. The specimen sequenced was PBMCs. DNA of the CDR3: TGCGCCAGCAGCCTAGGACAGGGCGGTATTAGCTATGGCTACACCTTC. Amino acids: CASSLGQGGISYGYTF.